The T cell receptor (beta chain) described here comes from a study of blood T cell repertoires in COVID-19 (dated by TCRdb to 2018 to 2021). Study-wide context: Collaborator samples came from the United States, Italy and Spain and covered acute and convalescent phases of COVID-19. Where available, HLA class I and class II types were obtained from metadata supplied by the sample provider rather than from assay-based typing. The samples were drawn from two sources: the first 160 participants of the ongoing ImmuneRACE study, and about 1,300 subjects contributed by 6 global collaborators. A freely available public database, intended as a resource for researchers studying the immune response to SARS-CoV-2, is where the repertoires were released. A de-identified subject ID, COVID-19 status, age in years and sex were almost always included in the sample metadata. Deeply sampled blood TCRbeta repertoires from subjects exposed to, actively infected with, or recovered from COVID-19 were included in the dataset. The prospective study material was composed of cDNA or gDNA derived from T cells, B-cell-depleted T cells, or PBMCs. Points the paper makes about the study in general: The amount of clinical and demographic metadata varied by source and participant and was provided uncurated.

One collaborating source in Seattle enrolled patients during active infection and followed them longitudinally through the course of disease. Each collaborating institution followed its own protocols to collect whole blood in K2EDTA tubes. For TCRbeta analysis, collaborator samples were shipped as frozen whole blood, as isolated PBMCs, or as DNA extracted from either sample type. This clone was observed a handful of times. It lacks a known antigen. No clone much larger than this one lies a single base away; base qualities are absent. TCRbeta CDR3 regions were amplified from genomic DNA by means of the immunoSEQ Assay, a bias-controlled multiplex PCR. In the paper's pipeline: Within the assay, amplification of reference gene primers was used to estimate how many nucleated cells each sample contained. Sequence reads were collapsed and filtered to measure the absolute abundance of every unique TCRbeta CDR3 rearrangement. For each sample, productive Simpson clonality was calculated as the square root of Simpson's diversity index across productive rearrangements. TCRdb limited this immuneACCESS table to in-frame rearrangements with V and J called. A share of clones is missing; checked studies link under half to unresolved V genes, and the rest is unexplained. V and J calls and clone size come straight from that table; D and trimming were deduced from the DNA. The sample table shows about 170,000 clones, and 84% are seen once. Roughly 15% of the sample is in the top ten clones.

Sample: peripheral blood. This receptor was taken from a woman between 65 and 79 years old with COVID-19, enrolled during active disease.

The CDR3 protein sequence reads: CANFGGTPGYTF. The nucleotide sequence is TGTGCCAACTTCGGGGGGACCCCTGGCTACACCTTC. The sequence joins TRBV2 to TRBJ1-2; the D gene is perhaps TRBD1, on 5 matching bases. V loses 10 bases of germline sequence and J loses 7 bases, and the interval between the two ends is 16 bases. Looking up the germline V gene yields CDR1 SNHLY and CDR2 FYNNEI. From cysteine to phenylalanine, the CDR3 is 12 amino acids long. Left in the record is the CDR3 DNA by itself, 36 bases read in frame from the first base.